The 10 T cell receptor beta chains presented below share a single source sample, sequenced in a study of T cells in Graves' hyperthyroidism and ophthalmopathy. The CDR3 regions of TCR beta were amplified from RNA transcripts. Primed by the HTBI set, a first-round RT-PCR was run on the TCR CDR3. MiXCR, applied by TCRdb to the multiplex PCR reads, yields one record per CDR3 protein. The table lists 300,000 to 400,000 distinct CDR3 sequences, approximately 17% of them singletons. The sequenced sample was blood. The receptors originated from a man aged 18 to 30 with Graves' ophthalmopathy.

This chain joins TRBV4-1 and TRBJ2-3; TRBD2 matches 7 bases. The length of the CDR3 is 17 residues. CDR1 and CDR2 (germline): MGHRA, YSYEKL. The V and J ends lost 1 base and 2 bases, in that order; junction bases with no gene match: 9. The CDR3 DNA reads TGCGCCAGCAGCCAAGTGGCCGGCGGGGGTGCCACAGATACGCAGTATTTT. It encodes CASSQVAGGGATDTQYF.

This chain joins TRBV12-3 or TRBV12-4 and TRBJ1-3; D gene ambiguous. The V end lost 1 base, the J end lost 0 bases, and 13 bases lay between the germline ends. This CDR3 contains 17 residues. CDR3 in amino acids: CASSLEVRPYSGNTIYF. CDR3 sequence (DNA): TGTGCCAGCAGTTTAGAGGTCAGACCGTACTCTGGAAACACCATATATTTT.

Note on this clonotype: A read error is possible here, since a much larger clone lies one base away. The V and J genes are TRBV11-1 and TRBJ2-7; a possible D gene is TRBD1 (6 bases). The CDR3 extends over 15 amino acids. Germline values: CDR1 SGHAT, CDR2 FQDESV (reference sequence). CDR3 coding DNA: TGTGCCAGCAGCTTGTTGACAGGTTTCTCCCACGAGCAGTACTTC. Translated: CASSLLTGFSHEQYF.

J is TRBJ1-2 and V is TRBV6-1; D is uncertain. Deletions cut 5 bases from V and 7 bases from J, with 17 bases between. Germline values: CDR1 MNHNS, CDR2 SASEGT. The CDR3 is made up of 14 amino acids. The CDR3: CASSYSGRGAGYTF. In DNA, the CDR3 is TGTGCCAGCAGTTACTCGGGTCGAGGCGCTGGCTACACCTTC.

This clonotype was counted a few times. The chain employs TRBV20-1 and TRBJ2-4; no clear D. Germline V CDR1 and CDR2: DFQATT, SNEGSKA (reference sequence). V gave up 4 bases and J gave up 6 bases, with 16 bases separating them. This CDR3 is built from 14 residues. CDR3 sequence: CSATGSSDLNIQYF. CDR3 sequence (DNA): TGCAGTGCTACCGGGTCGTCGGATTTAAACATTCAGTACTTC.

The chain couples TRBV6-1 to TRBJ2-7; no definite D call. CDR3 length equals 15 residues. The germline V gene has CDR1 MNHNS and CDR2 SASEGT. V lost 5 bases, J lost 0 bases, and 14 bases lay in between. CDR3 protein: CASSPPPSGSYEQYF. The CDR3 DNA reads TGTGCCAGCAGTCCCCCTCCAAGTGGCTCCTACGAGCAGTACTTC.

This clonotype was seen a handful of times. This chain connects TRBV13 to TRBJ2-7; 7 nucleotides align to TRBD1. The CDR3 covers 15 residues. The trim removed 0 bases at V and 5 bases at J, leaving 7 bases unmatched. Germline-derived CDR1 and CDR2 are PRHDT and FYEKMQ (reference sequence). In nucleotides, the CDR3 is TGTGCCAGCAGCTTAGGTGACAGGGAATCCCACGAGCAGTACTTC. Translated: CASSLGDRESHEQYF.

The CDR3 is CASSDPVRPQETQYF. DNA for the CDR3: TGTGCCAGCAGTGACCCCGTCAGGCCACAAGAGACCCAGTACTTC. The gene calls are TRBV25-1 and TRBJ2-5; D unclear. Looked up from germline, CDR1 is MGHDK and CDR2 is SYGVNS. This CDR3 spans 15 amino acids. V gave up 3 bases and J gave up 2 bases, with 13 bases separating them.

This clonotype was observed at least ten times. The chain carries TRBV20-1 and TRBJ1-5, with unresolved D. V was trimmed by 0 bases and J by 3 bases, leaving 12 bases between them. The CDR3 totals 15 residues. Germline lookup yields CDR1 DFQATT and CDR2 SNEGSKA (reference sequence). CDR3 DNA sequence: TGCAGTGCTAGAGAGCAAACGGCAGCCAATCAGCCCCAGCATTTT. Encoded protein: CSAREQTAANQPQHF.

Details on this clonotype: This could be a read error, since a much larger clone is one nucleotide away. The genes are TRBV6-2 or TRBV6-3 and TRBJ2-5; 11 positions agree with TRBD2. J was trimmed by 4 bases and V by 6 bases; bases with no gene match: 4. Germline V gives CDR1 MNHEY, CDR2 SVGEGT. The CDR3 spans 14 residues. This CDR3 is CASSTGTSGETQYF. CDR3 in DNA: TGTGCCAGCAGCACCGGGACTAGCGGAGAGACCCAGTACTTC.